This passage covers 30 T cell receptor beta chains from one sample sequenced in a study of CDR3 diversity in severe acne. TCRdb used MiXCR to reprocess the PCR reads, holding one entry per CDR3 protein. This table holds about 90,000 distinct CDR3 sequences, over 45% found once. The source material was blood. Receptors were obtained from a male donor in good health, serving as a control.

The J gene is TRBJ1-5, the V gene TRBV11-1; D is unclear. Germline V gene data show CDR1 as SGHAT and CDR2 as FQDESV (reference sequence). V lost 4 bases, J lost 2 bases, and 9 bases lay in between. The CDR3 contains 14 residues. The CDR3 DNA is TGTGCCAGCAGCTCACTTACGGGCAATCAGCCCCAGCATTTT. Translating it yields CASSSLTGNQPQHF.

This chain connects TRBV20-1 to TRBJ2-7; the match to TRBD2 covers 9 bases. This CDR3 is built from 15 residues. V lost 3 bases to trimming and J lost 3 bases; unmatched junction nucleotides: 9. The germline V gene has CDR1 DFQATT and CDR2 SNEGSKA (reference sequence). This CDR3 reads CSARPFSGSIYEQYF. The CDR3 DNA reads TGCAGTGCTAGGCCCTTTAGCGGGAGTATCTACGAGCAGTACTTC.

V gene TRBV2 combines with J gene TRBJ2-1; D is perhaps TRBD2 (5 bases). The V gene lost 7 bases and the J gene lost 2 bases, with 9 bases spanning the gap. The CDR3 totals 13 residues. The germline gives CDR1 SNHLY, CDR2 FYNNEI. The CDR3 sequence is CASKERTYNEQFF. The CDR3 region has the DNA TGTGCCAGCAAGGAGCGGACCTACAATGAGCAGTTCTTC.

Notes on this clonotype: One base away lies a much larger clone, so this may be a sequencing read error. This chain connects TRBV7-9 to TRBJ2-7; D unclear. With 1 base removed from V and 2 bases from J, the gap between germline ends came to 9 bases. From germline, CDR1 is SEHNR and CDR2 FQNEAQ (reference sequence). This CDR3 spans 14 amino acids. The CDR3 region has the DNA TGTGCCAGCAGCTTAGGCTCTTCTACCTACGAGCAGTACTTC. Amino acid sequence: CASSLGSSTYEQYF.

The chain links TRBV28 to TRBJ2-2; D is possibly TRBD2 (6 bases). CDR1 and CDR2 (germline): MDHEN, SYDVKM. This CDR3 comprises 14 residues. Trimming pared 9 bases from V and 3 bases from J, leaving 14 bases between. CDR3 loop: CASSRTTYTGELFF. CDR3 nucleotides: TGTGCCAGTTCCCGGACTACCTACACCGGGGAGCTGTTTTTT.

With respect to this clonotype: This may come from a read error, since a much larger clone is one base off. The CDR3 nucleotides read TGTGCCAGTACAGGGTCCTGCAATTCACCCCTCCACTTT. It codes for CASTGSCNSPLHF. The V gene is TRBV2, the J gene TRBJ1-6; possibly TRBD1 for D (6 bases). This CDR3 has 13 residues. Germline CDR1 is SNHLY and CDR2 is FYNNEI. With 9 bases removed from V and 7 bases from J, the gap between germline ends came to 13 bases.

V usage is TRBV6-5 and J usage is TRBJ2-2; possible D gene TRBD1, 5 bases. CDR1 is MNHEY, CDR2 SVGAGI, per germline. CDR3 size: 15 residues. With 4 bases removed from V and 4 bases from J, the gap between germline ends came to 13 bases. The CDR3 sequence is CASSLRPQGTGELFF. CDR3 sequence (DNA): TGTGCCAGCAGTTTGAGACCCCAGGGCACCGGGGAGCTGTTTTTT.

The sample holds one count of this clonotype. A read error is likely, as this CDR3 ends without the conserved phenylalanine or tryptophan. The J gene is TRBJ2-7, the V gene TRBV7-3; D assignment may be TRBD1 or TRBD2 (8 bases each). CDR1 and CDR2 (germline): SGHTA, FQGTGA. The CDR3 sequence is 16 residues long. As DNA, the CDR3 is TGTGCCAGCAGCCCCCGGGGGGGACAGGACTCCTACGGGCAGTACTCC. This codes for CASSPRGGQDSYGQYS.

The V call is TRBV9, the J call TRBJ1-6; D gene unclear. Deletions cut 3 bases from V and 10 bases from J, with 14 bases between. Per the germline V gene, CDR1 is SGDLS and CDR2 is YYNGEE. The CDR3 is 14 amino acids. The CDR3 region is CASSADPLESPLHF. CDR3 in DNA: TGTGCCAGCAGCGCCGACCCACTCGAATCACCCCTCCACTTT.

Note on this clonotype: One junction end disagrees with the germline gene, perhaps due to a read error. V and J are TRBV20-1 and TRBJ2-2; no firm D call. The CDR3 is made up of 13 amino acids. Germline V gene data show CDR1 as DFQATT and CDR2 as SNEGSKA (reference sequence). The CDR3: CSASRTNPGELFF. CDR3 in DNA: TGCAGTGCCAGCAGGACGAACCCCGGGGAGCTGTTTTTT.

In DNA form, the CDR3 reads TGCAGTGCTGTAGCGGGAGGCTTCGCTGGGGCCAACGTCCTGACTTTC. Protein sequence: CSAVAGGFAGANVLTF. The rearrangement joins TRBV20-1 to TRBJ2-6; 10 bases are shared with TRBD2. The CDR3 sequence is 16 residues long. Germline assignment: CDR1 DFQATT and CDR2 SNEGSKA (reference sequence). The trim removed 5 bases at V and 2 bases at J, leaving 6 bases unmatched.

The chain has TRBV19 and TRBJ2-1; 8 positions agree with TRBD2. Germline values: CDR1 LNHDA, CDR2 SQIVND (reference sequence). The ends lost 6 bases at V and 1 base at J; junction bases unmatched: 8. This CDR3 has 16 amino acids. In nucleotides, the CDR3 is TGTGCCAGTAGCCCAGCTAGCGGGCCGTCCTACAATGAGCAGTTCTTC. This encodes CASSPASGPSYNEQFF.

This clonotype has only a few counts. This chain connects TRBV24-1 to TRBJ2-2; D gene unclear. Germline CDR1 reads KGHDR; CDR2 reads SFDVKD. CDR3 length: 13 residues. Trimming took 7 bases from V and 0 from J, leaving 5 bases between them. The CDR3 protein is CATRNSNTGELFF. The CDR3, as DNA: TGTGCCACCAGGAATTCGAACACCGGGGAGCTGTTTTTT.

This chain uses TRBV2 with TRBJ1-1; D not certain. V was pared by 6 bases and J by 4 bases, with 15 bases between. The CDR3 loop spans 14 amino acids. CDR1 is SNHLY, CDR2 FYNNEI, per germline. In nucleotides, the CDR3 is TGTGCCAGCAGATACGCGGAAGGCAGCACTGAAGCTTTCTTT. Protein sequence: CASRYAEGSTEAFF.

This sequence joins TRBV6-5 and TRBJ1-2; D perhaps matches TRBD1 (5 bases). This CDR3 spans 14 amino acids. Trimming removed 7 bases from V and 8 bases from J, with 20 bases in between. The germline gives CDR1 MNHEY, CDR2 SVGAGI. The CDR3 is CASKSSGTKEGYTF. In nucleotides, the CDR3 is TGTGCCAGCAAGTCTAGCGGGACGAAGGAAGGCTACACCTTC.

Notes on this clonotype: Here the CDR3 omits its conserved ending phenylalanine or tryptophan, so a read error is the likely source. No DNA is shown, since the ends of the CDR3 on it are uncertain; the CDR3 is the one TCRdb lists. The chain carries TRBV2 and TRBJ1-4. The CDR3 is 16 residues long, ends included. Germline loops: CDR1 SNHLY, CDR2 FYNNEI. The CDR3 spells CAAAGLVKGDEQYFGP.

This clonotype was seen at least ten times. The chain links TRBV11-2 to TRBJ1-2, with D unclear. Germline-derived CDR1 and CDR2 are SGHAT and FQNNGV. This CDR3 comprises 16 residues. V dropped 0 bases and J dropped 4 bases, with 15 bases sitting between them. CDR3 bases: TGTGCCAGCAGCTTAGAGGCAACGAGACTTTCCTATGGCTACACCTTC. It specifies CASSLEATRLSYGYTF. The entire variable domain, with the rest obtained from reference TRBV11-2 and TRBJ1-2, is as follows: EAGVAQSPRYKIIEKRQSVAFWCNPISGHATLYWYQQILGQGPKLLIQFQNNGVVDDSQLPKDRFSAERLKGVDSTLKIQPAKLEDSAVYLCASSLEATRLSYGYTFGSGTRLTVV.

There are a few counts of this clonotype. The chain employs TRBV10-2 and TRBJ2-7; a possible D gene is TRBD2 (5 bases). Trimming took 5 bases from V and 2 from J, leaving 13 bases between them. Germline V gene data show CDR1 as WSHSY and CDR2 as SAAADI. The CDR3 sequence is 14 residues long. The CDR3 sequence is CASSSADRTYEQYF. CDR3 DNA sequence: TGCGCCAGCAGTTCAGCGGACCGCACCTACGAGCAGTACTTC.

As concerns this clonotype: A junction boundary mismatches the germline segment, possibly from a read error. The chain combines TRBV29-1 with TRBJ1-4; 9 bases are a match to TRBD1. The CDR3 extends over 12 amino acids. Germline V gene sequence: CDR1 SQVTM, CDR2 ANQGSEA. DNA for the CDR3: TGCAGCGGCGGACAGGGGAATGGAAAACTGTTTTTT. Protein: CSGGQGNGKLFF.

There are many counts of this clonotype. The chain recombines TRBV6-5 with TRBJ2-7; the D is unclear. V dropped 5 bases and J dropped 8 bases, with 13 bases sitting between them. This CDR3 is built from 12 residues. In germline, CDR1 is MNHEY, CDR2 SVGAGI. The CDR3 is CASSRTGPKQYF. CDR3 sequence (DNA): TGTGCCAGCAGTCGAACGGGCCCGAAGCAGTACTTC.

This clonotype was seen at least ten times. Here the CDR3 reads CASSMGQGAYEQYF. The CDR3, as DNA: TGTGCCAGTAGTATGGGACAGGGGGCCTACGAGCAGTACTTC. V is TRBV19 and J is TRBJ2-7, with 11 bases fitting TRBD1. V lost 3 bases and J lost 2; bases outside the gene matches: 0. Germline loops: CDR1 LNHDA, CDR2 SQIVND (reference sequence). The CDR3 runs 14 residues.

This clonotype was seen ten or more times. The rearrangement uses TRBV10-2 and TRBJ2-3; D is unresolved. The CDR3 consists of 12 residues. Germline V gene sequence: CDR1 WSHSY, CDR2 SAAADI. Trimming left V 0 bases short and J 11 bases short, with 9 bases between. In DNA form, the CDR3 reads TGCGCCAGCAGTGAGTCGAAGGAGCGGCAGTATTTT. It yields the protein CASSESKERQYF.

CDR3 protein: CSVEVLRQRYF. The CDR3 DNA reads as TGCAGCGTTGAAGTCCTGCGCCAGCGGTACTTC. This chain joins TRBV29-1 and TRBJ2-7; D is undetermined. From germline, CDR1 is SQVTM and CDR2 ANQGSEA. Between the trimmed V and J ends, which lost 1 base and 12 bases, there was a span of 13 bases. CDR3 length equals 11 residues.

This clonotype was observed once. The V gene is TRBV9, the J gene TRBJ2-5; 7 bases map to TRBD1. This CDR3 region has 14 residues. Germline V gives CDR1 SGDLS, CDR2 YYNGEE. The J segment lost 5 bases and the V segment lost 7 bases, leaving 11 bases of the junction unmatched. The CDR3 bases are TGTGCCAGCGCTAGGGACAGAGGATCGGAGACCCAGTACTTC. Translated, it gives CASARDRGSETQYF.

This chain joins TRBV3-1 and TRBJ1-1; D is perhaps TRBD1 (5 bases). There are 14 residues in the CDR3. Germline assignment: CDR1 LGHDT and CDR2 YNNKEL (reference sequence). Trimming cost V 0 bases and J 10 bases, with 15 bases left between them. As DNA, the CDR3 is TGTGCCAGCAGCCAAGATTCGGTCGAGGGGAGAGCTTTCTTT. Protein sequence: CASSQDSVEGRAFF.

The chain recombines TRBV7-9 with TRBJ1-1; 10 bases agree with TRBD1. CDR3 length equals 16 residues. The J segment lost 0 bases and the V segment lost 3 bases, leaving 4 bases of the junction unmatched. CDR1 SEHNR and CDR2 FQNEAQ come from the germline V gene (reference sequence). CDR3 in DNA: TGTGCCAGCAGCTTGACAGGGGGCAATCTGAACACTGAAGCTTTCTTT. It specifies CASSLTGGNLNTEAFF.

This clonotype was detected ten times or more. The V gene is TRBV7-9, the J gene TRBJ2-3; D not resolved. Trimming shortened V by 6 bases and J by 3 bases, and 16 bases separated the two germline ends. The CDR3 totals 15 residues. The germline V gene encodes CDR1 SEHNR and CDR2 FQNEAQ (reference sequence). The CDR3 DNA follows: TGTGCCAGCAGACCCCGTGGCGTCCCGACAGATACGCAGTATTTT. It specifies CASRPRGVPTDTQYF.

This rearrangement joins TRBV10-1 to TRBJ2-7; D might be TRBD1 (6 bases). Germline values: CDR1 WNHNN, CDR2 SYGVQD (reference sequence). The CDR3 sequence is 13 residues long. The V and J ends lost 6 bases and 5 bases respectively, with 14 bases between them. As DNA, the CDR3 is TGCGCCAGCAGCCACGGACAGTTCGACGAGCAGTACTTC. The encoded protein is CASSHGQFDEQYF.

The chain employs TRBV2 and TRBJ1-6; D may be TRBD1 (6 bases). Per the germline V gene, CDR1 is SNHLY and CDR2 is FYNNEI. V lost 1 base and J lost 13, with 17 bases in between. This CDR3 has 15 amino acids. The chain's CDR3 is CASSEGGASNQPLHF. In DNA, the CDR3 is TGTGCCAGCAGTGAAGGGGGGGCGAGCAATCAGCCCCTCCACTTT.

Note on this clonotype: Since a much larger clone is just one base distant, this may be a read error. The chain links TRBV25-1 to TRBJ1-2; D might be TRBD1 (5 bases). Germline V gene lookup returns CDR1 MGHDK and CDR2 SYGVNS. This CDR3 has 13 amino acids. The CDR3 sequence: CASSEIDRYGYAF. The CDR3 bases are TGTGCCAGCAGTGAGATAGACAGATATGGCTACGCCTTC.